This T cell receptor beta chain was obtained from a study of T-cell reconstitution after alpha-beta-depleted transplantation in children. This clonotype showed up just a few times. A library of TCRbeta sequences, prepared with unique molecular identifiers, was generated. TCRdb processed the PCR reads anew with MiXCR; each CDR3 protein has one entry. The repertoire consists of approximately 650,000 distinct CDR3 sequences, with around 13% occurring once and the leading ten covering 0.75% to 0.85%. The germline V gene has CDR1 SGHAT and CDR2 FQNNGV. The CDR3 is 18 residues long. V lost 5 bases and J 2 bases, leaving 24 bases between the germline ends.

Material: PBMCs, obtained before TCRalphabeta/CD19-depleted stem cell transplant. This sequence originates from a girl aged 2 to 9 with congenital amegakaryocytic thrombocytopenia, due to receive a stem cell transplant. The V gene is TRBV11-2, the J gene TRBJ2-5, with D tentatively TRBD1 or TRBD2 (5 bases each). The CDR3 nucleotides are TGTGCCAGCAGCCGTACGGGACCGACGTTGGACGGACAAGAGACCCAGTACTTC. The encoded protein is CASSRTGPTLDGQETQYF. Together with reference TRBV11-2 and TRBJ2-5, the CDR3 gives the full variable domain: EAGVAQSPRYKIIEKRQSVAFWCNPISGHATLYWYQQILGQGPKLLIQFQNNGVVDDSQLPKDRFSAERLKGVDSTLKIQPAKLEDSAVYLCASSRTGPTLDGQETQYFGPGTRLLVL.